Following are 22 T cell receptor beta chains from one sample sequenced in a study of OX40 agonist ivuxolimab in advanced cancers. To prepare the library, the immunoSEQ multiplex PCR assay was applied. In its TCRdb copy, this immuneACCESS table keeps in-frame sequences only and misses some clones. Where compared with another copy, unresolved V genes explain less than half of these, and the others have no known cause. Here the sample has about 110,000 clones; around 93% occur a single time. Roughly 1.1% of the sample is held by the ten biggest clonotypes. This specimen was CD4+ or CD8+ T cells sorted from blood, taken in a trial of the OX40 agonist ivuxolimab. Receptors were obtained from an adult with an advanced solid tumor such as melanoma, head and neck, liver or kidney cancer.

The V gene is TRBV7-9, the J gene TRBJ2-3, with 7 bases fitting TRBD1. The CDR3 consists of 13 residues. Germline CDR1 reads SEHNR; CDR2 reads FQNEAQ (reference sequence). The V gene end was trimmed by 5 bases and the J gene end by 5 bases; junction bases not matched to a gene: 4. The CDR3: CASSRGGGDTQYF. The DNA for the CDR3 is TGTGCCAGCAGCCGAGGGGGCGGAGATACGCAGTATTTT.

The chain couples TRBV6-1 to TRBJ2-1; no clear D gene. Deletions cut 4 bases from V and 7 bases from J, with 11 bases between. The germline gives CDR1 MNHNS, CDR2 SASEGT. This CDR3 is 13 amino acids long. The CDR3 coding sequence is TGTGCCAGCAGTGCTGGGAAGAAAAATGAGCAGTTCTTC. It yields the protein CASSAGKKNEQFF.

The rearrangement joins TRBV28 to TRBJ1-5, with D tentatively TRBD1 (5 bases). Germline-derived CDR1 and CDR2 are MDHEN and SYDVKM. V was clipped by 3 bases and J by 3 bases, with 12 bases between them. The CDR3 length is 15 residues. This chain's CDR3 is CASSLFTGFNQPQHF. The CDR3 DNA reads TGTGCCAGCAGTTTGTTCACAGGCTTCAATCAGCCCCAGCATTTT.

This clone turned up a few times. V and J are TRBV5-6 and TRBJ1-1; D is perhaps TRBD1 (5 bases). Germline V CDR1 and CDR2: SGHDT, YYEEEE. V shed 1 base and J shed 3 bases, with 7 bases lying between them. This CDR3 contains 13 residues. CDR3 DNA: TGTGCCAGCAGCTTGAGACAGCACACTGAAGCTTTCTTT. Translated, it gives CASSLRQHTEAFF.

The sample holds one count of this clone. The chain is built from TRBV29-1 and TRBJ1-3, with 7 bases identical to TRBD1. With 5 bases clipped from V and 0 bases from J, the junction kept 4 bases outside the gene matches. The CDR3 has 14 amino acids. Germline lookup yields CDR1 SQVTM and CDR2 ANQGSEA. CDR3 bases: TGCAGCGTTACGGGACAGAGCTCTGGAAACACCATATATTTT. Protein sequence: CSVTGQSSGNTIYF. The full variable domain, with the rest looked up from reference TRBV29-1 and TRBJ1-3, is SAVISQKPSRDICQRGTSLTIQCQVDSQVTMMFWYRQQPGQSLTLIATANQGSEATYESGFVIDKFPISRPNLTFSTLTVSNMSPEDSSIYLCSVTGQSSGNTIYFGEGSWLTVV.

The chain combines TRBV19 with TRBJ2-3; 9 bases are a match to TRBD2. Germline V gene sequence: CDR1 LNHDA, CDR2 SQIVND (reference sequence). V trimming: 1 base; J trimming: 5 bases; junction bases outside the gene matches: 4. There are 15 residues in the CDR3. CDR3 DNA: TGTGCCAGTAGTATAGCAGCGGGGGGTTTAGATACGCAGTATTTT. Translated, it gives CASSIAAGGLDTQYF.

This clone was observed once. J is TRBJ2-5 and V is TRBV14; 10 positions match TRBD2. The J call may be incorrect, as the DNA end agrees better with TRBJ2-7. The V gene's germline CDR1 is SGHDN and CDR2 FVKESK. The CDR3 sequence is 16 residues long. The CDR3 DNA reads TGTGCCAGCAGCCGCGTAGCTAGCGGGAGTTCCTACGAGCAGTACTTC. It is translated as CASSRVASGSSYEQYF.

The chain employs TRBV28 and TRBJ2-7; D ambiguous. The length of the CDR3 is 12 residues. V lost 2 bases, J lost 7 bases, and 9 bases lay in between. Per germline, CDR1 MDHEN and CDR2 SYDVKM. CDR3 sequence: CASSLRLLEQYF. Written as DNA, the CDR3 is TGTGCCAGCAGTTTAAGATTACTTGAGCAGTACTTC.

This rearrangement joins TRBV14 to TRBJ2-2; TRBD2 might be the D (6 bases). Germline V gene data show CDR1 as SGHDN and CDR2 as FVKESK. V shed 2 bases and J shed 10 bases, with 26 bases lying between them. This CDR3 comprises 18 residues. The CDR3 reads CASSQRIGGNPMGEELFF. The CDR3 nucleotides are TGTGCCAGCAGCCAACGTATTGGCGGGAACCCTATGGGGGAGGAGCTGTTTTTT.

The V gene is TRBV6-4, the J gene TRBJ2-7, with D tentatively TRBD2 (6 bases). Germline V gene lookup returns CDR1 MRHNA and CDR2 SNTAGT. This CDR3 comprises 14 residues. V was shortened by 3 bases and J by 7 bases, with 16 bases between the two germline ends. For the CDR3, the DNA is TGTGCCAGCAGTGAGAGGAGCGGGCTCGGGGAGCAGTACTTC. This codes for CASSERSGLGEQYF.

The chain recombines TRBV27 with TRBJ2-3, with D tentatively TRBD2 (6 bases). V was trimmed by 6 bases and J by 2 bases, leaving 18 bases between them. CDR3 length: 16 amino acids. Germline V gene data show CDR1 as MNHEY and CDR2 as SMNVEV (reference sequence). The CDR3 region has the DNA TGTGCCAGCAGCGGGCGGGAACGAGACCTCACAGATACGCAGTATTTT. Residues: CASSGRERDLTDTQYF.

The chain employs TRBV18 and TRBJ1-1, with D possibly TRBD1 on 5 matching bases. Trimming cost V 5 bases and J 4 bases, with 20 bases left between them. This CDR3 has 16 residues. From germline, CDR1 is KGHSH and CDR2 LQKENI. CDR3: CASSSSLLSGGTEAFF. The CDR3 DNA reads as TGTGCCAGCTCATCCTCCCTTCTCTCTGGGGGCACTGAAGCTTTCTTT.

This rearrangement joins TRBV5-5 to TRBJ2-3; 7 nucleotides line up with TRBD1. The J segment lost 4 bases and the V segment lost 5 bases, leaving 10 bases of the junction unmatched. The CDR3 is 15 amino acids. CDR1 SGHKS and CDR2 YYEKEE come from the germline V gene (reference sequence). The CDR3 here is CASSLTGARADTQYF. The CDR3 DNA reads as TGTGCCAGCAGTCTTACAGGGGCGCGGGCAGATACGCAGTATTTT.

The V and J genes are TRBV9 and TRBJ2-7, with D perhaps given as TRBD1 or TRBD2 (5 bases each). The V and J ends lost 4 bases and 1 base respectively, with 15 bases between them. The length of the CDR3 is 15 residues. The germline V gene encodes CDR1 SGDLS and CDR2 YYNGEE. CDR3 loop: CASSTRDRGSYEQYF. The CDR3 nucleotides are TGTGCCAGCAGCACCCGGGACCGCGGGTCCTACGAGCAGTACTTC.

A few counts support this clone. The chain uses TRBV7-6 and TRBJ2-1, with D perhaps TRBD2 (5 bases). The CDR3 has 13 amino acids. From germline, CDR1 is SGHVS and CDR2 FNYEAQ. V dropped 1 base and J dropped 5 bases, with 6 bases sitting between them. CDR3 DNA: TGTGCCAGCAGCTTAGTACTAGACAATGAGCAGTTCTTC. This translates into CASSLVLDNEQFF. The full variable domain, completed using reference TRBV7-6 and TRBJ2-1, is GAGVSQSPRYKVTKRGQDVALRCDPISGHVSLYWYRQALGQGPEFLTYFNYEAQQDKSGLPNDRFSAERPEGSISTLTIQRTEQRDSAMYRCASSLVLDNEQFFGPGTRLTVL.

As concerns this clone: The junction departs from the called germline gene at one end, perhaps through a read error. The chain joins TRBV7-7 to TRBJ2-3; D may correspond to TRBD1 or TRBD2 (5 bases each). The CDR3 is 15 residues long. CDR1 and CDR2 from the germline V gene are SSHAT and FNYEAQ (reference sequence). The CDR3 DNA sequence: TGTGCTAGCAGCTTAAGGGGACGGTACACAGATACGCAGTATTTT. It is translated as CASSLRGRYTDTQYF.

The chain recombines TRBV5-1 with TRBJ2-3; weak D call: TRBD1 (5 bases). V was trimmed by 1 base and J by 0 bases, leaving 6 bases between them. Per germline, CDR1 SGHRS and CDR2 YFSETQ. The CDR3 covers 14 residues. The CDR3 spells CASSLRGSTDTQYF. The CDR3 region has the DNA TGCGCCAGCAGCTTGAGGGGTAGCACAGATACGCAGTATTTT.

The genes are TRBV25-1 and TRBJ2-3; D unresolved. V was trimmed by 4 bases and J by 0 bases, leaving 11 bases between them. CDR3 length: 15 amino acids. The V gene's germline CDR1 is MGHDK and CDR2 SYGVNS. CDR3 sequence (DNA): TGTGCCAGCAGTGCGTTTGGTACTAGCACAGATACGCAGTATTTT. It encodes CASSAFGTSTDTQYF. Combining the CDR3 with reference TRBV25-1 and TRBJ2-3 gives the whole variable domain EADIYQTPRYLVIGTGKKITLECSQTMGHDKMYWYQQDPGMELHLIHYSYGVNSTEKGDLSSESTVSRIRTEHFPLTLESARPSHTSQYLCASSAFGTSTDTQYFGPGTRLTVL.

The chain employs TRBV19 and TRBJ2-2; D is uncertain. V was trimmed by 3 bases and J by 2 bases, leaving 13 bases between them. The CDR3 is 16 amino acids. CDR1 LNHDA and CDR2 SQIVND come from the germline V gene (reference sequence). The CDR3 spells CASSIYSFPNTGELFF. DNA for the CDR3: TGTGCCAGTAGTATCTACAGCTTCCCCAACACCGGGGAGCTGTTTTTT.

The chain recombines TRBV4-1 with TRBJ1-2; D is uncertain. The CDR3 has 14 residues. Germline CDR1 MGHRA, CDR2 YSYEKL. The germline V and J ends were trimmed by 1 base and 4 bases, with 10 bases remaining between them. CDR3: CASSQVSDVYGYTF. In DNA, the CDR3 is TGCGCCAGCAGCCAAGTCTCTGATGTCTATGGCTACACCTTC.

The genes are TRBV6-5 and TRBJ1-1, with 7 bases matching TRBD1. Germline V gene lookup returns CDR1 MNHEY and CDR2 SVGAGI. The CDR3 consists of 15 residues. After removal of 7 bases from V and 1 base from J, the junction contained 9 bases not matched to a gene. The CDR3 protein is CASTYSGQPNTEAFF. CDR3 DNA sequence: TGTGCCAGCACCTACTCGGGACAGCCGAACACTGAAGCTTTCTTT.

The chain uses TRBV9 and TRBJ2-2; D unclear. V shed 3 bases and J shed 6 bases, with 12 bases lying between them. The V gene's germline CDR1 is SGDLS and CDR2 YYNGEE. The length of the CDR3 is 14 residues. For the CDR3, the DNA is TGTGCCAGCAGCGCGGCGGTATTTCCCGGGGAGCTGTTTTTT. Protein: CASSAAVFPGELFF.